Here is one T cell receptor beta chain with its context. Its antigen remains undetermined. There are no base qualities to consult, and no much larger clone falls within one base. The record originates from a study of blood T cell repertoires in COVID-19 (dated by TCRdb to 2020 to 2022). In the study overall: Samples from collaborators originated in the United States, Italy and Spain and spanned both the acute and convalescent phases of COVID-19. The prospective study material was composed of cDNA or gDNA derived from T cells, B-cell-depleted T cells, or PBMCs. The dataset comprised deeply sampled blood TCRbeta repertoires from subjects exposed to, actively infected with, or recovered from COVID-19. The repertoires were released in a freely available public database meant as a resource for research on the immune response to SARS-CoV-2. Samples came from the ongoing ImmuneRACE study (first 160 participants) plus 1,254 subjects from 6 global collaborators. Nearly every sample came with metadata listing a de-identified subject ID, COVID-19 status, age in years and sex. Where HLA class I and class II types were available, the types were taken from metadata supplied by the sample provider, not from assay-based typing.

Samples from volunteer blood donors who had recovered from COVID-19 were contributed by a second Seattle source. The collaborating institutions used their own protocols to collect whole blood in K2EDTA tubes. For TCRbeta analysis, collaborators shipped samples in one of three forms: frozen whole blood, isolated PBMCs, or DNA extracted from either of those sample types. Taken from the germline V gene, the CDR1 and CDR2 loops are SGHTA and FQGNSA. Counted from cysteine to phenylalanine, this CDR3 has 16 amino acids. Just the 48-base CDR3 DNA is kept, in frame starting at base 1. V is pared back by 5 bases and J by 4 bases, with 21 bases lying between the germline termini. TCRbeta CDR3 regions were amplified from genomic DNA using the immunoSEQ Assay, a bias-controlled multiplex PCR. In the original analysis: Within the assay, amplification of reference gene primers was used to estimate how many nucleated cells each sample contained. To quantify the absolute abundance of each unique TCRbeta CDR3 rearrangement, sequence reads were collapsed and filtered. For each sample, productive Simpson clonality was calculated as the square root of Simpson's diversity index over productive rearrangements. The source is immuneACCESS, and TCRdb retained only in-frame sequences with V and J called. Part of the clones is not carried over; for the studies checked, unresolved V genes explain less than half of this, and the remainder is unexplained. V, J and clone size are those of that table, while D and trimming were read from the DNA. Within this sample are 200,000 to 300,000 clones, with around 90% of them counted one time only. Jointly, the top ten make up 6% to 9% of the sample.

Beyond this particular receptor, the publication reports: Clinical and demographic metadata were provided uncurated, with the amount varying by source and participant.

The specimen was peripheral blood. This receptor was obtained from a man in his sixties who had recovered from COVID-19. The chain is encoded by TRBV7-2 joined to TRBJ2-7; the D segment cannot be called with confidence. The CDR3 region reads CASSAIEAGSSYEQYF. DNA sequence: TGTGCCAGCAGCGCCATTGAGGCCGGCTCGTCGTACGAGCAGTACTTC.